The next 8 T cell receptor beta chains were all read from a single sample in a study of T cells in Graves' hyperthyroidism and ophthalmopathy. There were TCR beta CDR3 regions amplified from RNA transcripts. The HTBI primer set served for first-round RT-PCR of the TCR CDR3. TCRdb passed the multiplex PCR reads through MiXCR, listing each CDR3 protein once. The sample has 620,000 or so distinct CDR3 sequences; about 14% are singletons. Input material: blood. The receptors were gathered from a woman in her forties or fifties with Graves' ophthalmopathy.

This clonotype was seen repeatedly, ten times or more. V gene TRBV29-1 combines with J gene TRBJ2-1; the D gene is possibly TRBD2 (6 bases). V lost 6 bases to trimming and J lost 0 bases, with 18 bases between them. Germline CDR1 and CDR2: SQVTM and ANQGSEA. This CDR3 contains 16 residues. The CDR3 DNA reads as TGCAGCGTGATCGGGGGATTTACCGGCTCCTACAATGAGCAGTTCTTC. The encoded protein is CSVIGGFTGSYNEQFF.

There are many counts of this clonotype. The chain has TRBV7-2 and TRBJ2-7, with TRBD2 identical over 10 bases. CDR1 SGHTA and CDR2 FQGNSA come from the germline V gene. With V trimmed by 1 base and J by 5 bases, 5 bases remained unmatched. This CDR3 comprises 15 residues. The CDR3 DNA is TGTGCCAGCAGCTTAGTGATAGCGGGAGGCCACGAGCAGTACTTC. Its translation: CASSLVIAGGHEQYF.

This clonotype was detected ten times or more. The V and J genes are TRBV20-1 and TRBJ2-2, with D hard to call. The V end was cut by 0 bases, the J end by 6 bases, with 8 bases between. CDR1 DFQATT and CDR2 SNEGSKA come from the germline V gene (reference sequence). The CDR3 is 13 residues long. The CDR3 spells CSARDRLAGELFF. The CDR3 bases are TGCAGTGCTAGAGATCGGTTGGCCGGGGAGCTGTTTTTT.

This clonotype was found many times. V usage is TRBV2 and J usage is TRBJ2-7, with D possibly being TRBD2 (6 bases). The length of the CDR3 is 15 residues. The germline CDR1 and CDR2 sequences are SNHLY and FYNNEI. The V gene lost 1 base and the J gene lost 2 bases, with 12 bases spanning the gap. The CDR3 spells CASSEGGGIPYEQYF. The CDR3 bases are TGTGCCAGCAGTGAAGGCGGCGGGATTCCCTACGAGCAGTACTTC.

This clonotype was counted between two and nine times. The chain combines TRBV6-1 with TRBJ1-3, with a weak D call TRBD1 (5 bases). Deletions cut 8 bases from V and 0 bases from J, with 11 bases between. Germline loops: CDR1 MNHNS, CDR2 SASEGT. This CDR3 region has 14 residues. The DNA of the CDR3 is TGTGCCAGCTCGGCAGGGAGCTCTGGAAACACCATATATTTT. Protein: CASSAGSSGNTIYF.

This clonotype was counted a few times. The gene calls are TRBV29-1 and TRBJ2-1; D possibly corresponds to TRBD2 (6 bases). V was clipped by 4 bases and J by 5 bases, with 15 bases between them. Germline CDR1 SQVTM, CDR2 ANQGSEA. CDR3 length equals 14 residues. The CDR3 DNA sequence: TGCAGCGTTGCAAGGCAGGGACTGAACAATGAGCAGTTCTTC. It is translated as CSVARQGLNNEQFF.

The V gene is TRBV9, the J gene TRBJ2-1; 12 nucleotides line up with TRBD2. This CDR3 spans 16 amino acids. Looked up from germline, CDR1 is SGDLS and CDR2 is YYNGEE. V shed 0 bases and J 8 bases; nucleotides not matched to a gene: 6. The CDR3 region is CASSVVLAGGIDEQFF. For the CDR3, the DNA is TGTGCCAGCAGCGTAGTGCTAGCGGGAGGGATTGATGAGCAGTTCTTC.

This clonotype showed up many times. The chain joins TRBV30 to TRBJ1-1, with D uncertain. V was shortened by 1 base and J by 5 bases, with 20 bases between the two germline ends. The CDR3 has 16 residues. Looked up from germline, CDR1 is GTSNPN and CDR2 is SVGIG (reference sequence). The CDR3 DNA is TGTGCCTGGAGTGGCCCTGACGGGGTGGTGTCTACTGAAGCTTTCTTT. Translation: CAWSGPDGVVSTEAFF.